What follows are 10 T cell receptor beta chains derived from one specimen sequenced in a study of CD8+CD57+ T cells in acquired aplastic anemia. TCR beta VDJ combinations and CDR3 sequences were profiled from genomic DNA. One entry per CDR3 protein results from TCRdb running MiXCR on the reads. The sample carries 150,000 to 200,000 distinct CDR3 sequences, 45% to 50% recorded once. Sequencing involved patients with CD8+CD57+ cell expansion previously shown by flow cytometry. The sequencing input was sorted CD4+, CD8+, or CD8+CD57+ T cells (not recorded which) from PBMCs. The receptors were gathered from a human donor with aplastic anemia.

With respect to this clonotype: A much larger clone differs from this one at a single base, so this may be a read error. The rearrangement links TRBV6-1 to TRBJ2-1, with 11 bases lining up with TRBD2. The CDR3 extends over 15 amino acids. Germline CDR1 is MNHNS and CDR2 is SASEGT. V was pared by 6 bases and J by 8 bases, with 9 bases of the junction left unmatched. Written as DNA, the CDR3 is TGTGCCAGCAGCCCTACTAGCGGGAGCCGGGATGAGCAGTTCTTC. Translating gives CASSPTSGSRDEQFF.

The chain uses TRBV7-3 and TRBJ2-5; TRBD2 might be the D (5 bases). The CDR3 has 13 residues. Deletions cut 7 bases from V and 2 bases from J, with 11 bases between. Germline V gives CDR1 SGHTA, CDR2 FQGTGA. CDR3 sequence (DNA): TGTGCCAGCACCCCCACGGGACAAGAGACCCAGTACTTC. This codes for CASTPTGQETQYF.

This clonotype was detected ten times or more. The V call is TRBV20-1, the J call TRBJ2-5; D may be TRBD1 (6 bases). Trimming took off 1 base at V and 4 bases at J, with 10 bases between the two ends. This CDR3 region has 13 residues. The germline V gene encodes CDR1 DFQATT and CDR2 SNEGSKA (reference sequence). The DNA of the CDR3 is TGCAGTGCTAGAGTACAGGGTGTAGAGACCCAGTACTTC. Its translation is CSARVQGVETQYF.

Points on this clonotype: Possible read error: a much larger clone is one base away. This chain joins TRBV9 and TRBJ2-2; a possible D gene is TRBD1 (5 bases). The CDR3 has 16 residues. Trimming stripped 0 bases from V and 6 bases from J, with 15 bases between. The V gene's germline CDR1 is SGDLS and CDR2 YYNGEE. The DNA of the CDR3 is TGTGCCAGCAGCGTAGAGGGGTGTCGAGTTGCCGGGGAGCTGTTTTTT. It yields the protein CASSVEGCRVAGELFF.

This chain links TRBV30 with TRBJ2-1; possible D gene TRBD2, 7 bases. The CDR3 extends over 10 amino acids. With 8 bases removed from V and 12 bases from J, the gap between germline ends came to 14 bases. Germline V gene data show CDR1 as GTSNPN and CDR2 as SVGIG (reference sequence). The CDR3 is CAGGGDGQFF. For the CDR3, the DNA is TGTGCCGGGGGGGGCGATGGGCAGTTCTTC.

V gene TRBV29-1 combines with J gene TRBJ2-7, with 8 positions matching TRBD1. J was trimmed by 6 bases and V by 3 bases; bases with no gene match: 7. The CDR3 covers 13 residues. Germline V CDR1 and CDR2: SQVTM, ANQGSEA. The CDR3 region is CSVDGQGASEQYF. Written as DNA, the CDR3 is TGCAGCGTTGACGGGCAGGGGGCGAGCGAGCAGTACTTC.

The rearrangement links TRBV10-3 to TRBJ2-7, with no clear D. The CDR3 sequence is 14 residues long. V was pared by 3 bases and J by 1 base, with 10 bases between. CDR1 and CDR2 from the germline V gene are ENHRY and SYGVKD. The CDR3 region has the DNA TGTGCCATCAGTGACACCGACATTTCCTACGAGCAGTACTTC. Protein: CAISDTDISYEQYF.

This chain connects TRBV5-4 to TRBJ2-1; D gene unclear. Germline CDR1 is SGHNT and CDR2 is YYREEE (reference sequence). This CDR3 is 13 amino acids long. With 4 bases removed from V and 4 bases from J, the gap between germline ends came to 9 bases. CDR3 bases: TGTGCCAGCAGCCCCACCCATTACAATGAGCAGTTCTTC. It translates to CASSPTHYNEQFF.

The chain recombines TRBV20-1 with TRBJ1-1, with D tentatively TRBD1 (6 bases). This CDR3 region has 14 residues. Germline V gene data show CDR1 as DFQATT and CDR2 as SNEGSKA (reference sequence). Trimming pared 6 bases from V and 3 bases from J, leaving 17 bases between. For the CDR3, the DNA is TGCAGTGCACGACGAGCGGACAGTGACACTGAAGCTTTCTTT. This gives the protein CSARRADSDTEAFF.

The genes are TRBV4-2 and TRBJ2-1, with TRBD2 identical over 9 bases. The germline V gene encodes CDR1 LGHNA and CDR2 YNFKEQ. The CDR3 has 15 residues. V was clipped by 4 bases and J by 2 bases; unmatched bases: 3. CDR3 protein: CASSPVAGAYNEQFF. In nucleotides, the CDR3 is TGTGCCAGCAGCCCGGTAGCGGGGGCCTACAATGAGCAGTTCTTC.